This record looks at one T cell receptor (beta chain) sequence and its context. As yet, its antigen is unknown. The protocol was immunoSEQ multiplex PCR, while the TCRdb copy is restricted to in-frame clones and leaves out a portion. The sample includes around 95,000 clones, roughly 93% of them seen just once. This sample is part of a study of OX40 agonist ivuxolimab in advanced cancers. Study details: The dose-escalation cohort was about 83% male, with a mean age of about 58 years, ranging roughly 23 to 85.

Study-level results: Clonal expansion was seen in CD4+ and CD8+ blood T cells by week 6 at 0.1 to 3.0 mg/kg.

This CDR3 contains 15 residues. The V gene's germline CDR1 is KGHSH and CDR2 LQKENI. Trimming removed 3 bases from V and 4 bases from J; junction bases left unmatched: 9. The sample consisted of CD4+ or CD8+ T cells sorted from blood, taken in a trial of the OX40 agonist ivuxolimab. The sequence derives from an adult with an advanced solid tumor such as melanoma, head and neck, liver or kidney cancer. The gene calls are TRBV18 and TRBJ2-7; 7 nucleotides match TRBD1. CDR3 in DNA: TGTGCCAGCTCACCGGGAACAGGGGCTTCATACGAGCAGTACTTC. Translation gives CASSPGTGASYEQYF.